The rows below give T cell receptor beta chains drawn from one sample of a study of T-cell reconstitution after alpha-beta-depleted transplantation in children. TCRdb re-analysed the PCR reads in MiXCR, keeping a single row per CDR3 protein. The sample yields under 250,000 distinct CDR3 sequences, more than 20% seen once. The specimen comprised PBMCs, mostly from graft donor cells, sampled 360 days after TCRalphabeta/CD19-depleted stem cell transplant. The receptors come from a female patient aged 2-10 years who had a stem cell transplant for congenital amegakaryocytic thrombocytopenia, so the T cells may come from the graft donor. CDR3s include the opening cysteine and the closing phenylalanine or tryptophan. Each record gives: D gene, J gene, clone size, V gene, CDR3 DNA, CDR3 protein. D genes are given only for firm matches. Expanded clones are given a class, and other clones once, few, many or no size at all.

D gene: .; J gene: TRBJ2-7; clone size: few; V gene: TRBV5-1; CDR3 DNA: TGCGCCAGCAGCTTGGGTCCTTCCCAGGCCTATGATTCCTACGAGCAGTACTTC; CDR3 protein: CASSLGPSQAYDSYEQYF
D gene: .; J gene: TRBJ2-5; clone size: .; V gene: TRBV28; CDR3 DNA: TGTGCCAGCGGCTCCAGGGGGGTTTCGGAGACCCAGTACTTC; CDR3 protein: CASGSRGVSETQYF
D gene: .; J gene: TRBJ1-2; clone size: .; V gene: TRBV20-1; CDR3 DNA: TGCAGTGCTAGAGATAGCGCGGTCTATGGCTACACCTTC; CDR3 protein: CSARDSAVYGYTF
D gene: TRBD1; J gene: TRBJ1-2; clone size: few; V gene: TRBV5-1; CDR3 DNA: TGCGCCAGCAGCTTGGGACAGGGGCGATTAAACTATGGCTACACCTTC; CDR3 protein: CASSLGQGRLNYGYTF
D gene: TRBD1; J gene: TRBJ2-3; clone size: few; V gene: TRBV5-1; CDR3 DNA: TGCGCCAGCAGCGACAAGGGTGGCAGGGGGACCCCAGATACGCAGTATTTT; CDR3 protein: CASSDKGGRGTPDTQYF
D gene: .; J gene: TRBJ1-1; clone size: .; V gene: TRBV12-3/TRBV12-4; CDR3 DNA: TGTGCCAGCAGTACCTCGACCGGCCCTCTATTTACTGAAGCTTTCTTT; CDR3 protein: CASSTSTGPLFTEAFF
D gene: .; J gene: TRBJ2-2; clone size: many; V gene: TRBV12-3/TRBV12-4; CDR3 DNA: TGTGCCAGCAGTAGGATGGGGTCCGGGGAGCTGTTTTTT; CDR3 protein: CASSRMGSGELFF
D gene: TRBD2; J gene: TRBJ2-7; clone size: .; V gene: TRBV6-1; CDR3 DNA: TGTGCCAGCAGTACCATTAGCGGGAGGGCCTACGAGCAGTACTTC; CDR3 protein: CASSTISGRAYEQYF
D gene: .; J gene: TRBJ2-2; clone size: .; V gene: TRBV2; CDR3 DNA: TGTGCCAGCAGTGAAGCGCTGTCGGTAAACACCGGGGAGCTGTTTTTT; CDR3 protein: CASSEALSVNTGELFF
D gene: TRBD2; J gene: TRBJ2-4; clone size: .; V gene: TRBV4-3; CDR3 DNA: TGCGCCAGCAGCCCTGGACTAGCGGGAGCAGAGCTGCGAGCCAAAAACATTCAGTACTTC; CDR3 protein: CASSPGLAGAELRAKNIQYF